What follows are 24 T cell receptor beta chains derived from one specimen sequenced in a study of blood T cell repertoires in COVID-19. The repertoire was sequenced with immunoSEQ multiplex PCR; TCRdb's copy has only in-frame clones and lacks some. This sample has over 250,000 clones, with about 90% found just once. Sequencing was performed on PBMCs or T cells enriched from blood (not recorded which). Receptors were obtained from a woman in her 30s who had recovered from COVID-19.

The chain has TRBV19 and TRBJ1-2, with a tentative D call TRBD1 (6 bases). V was trimmed by 2 bases and J by 4 bases, leaving 17 bases between them. This CDR3 has 16 residues. The germline CDR1 and CDR2 sequences are LNHDA and SQIVND (reference sequence). In DNA form, the CDR3 reads TGTGCCAGTAGTATAAACCTCGAGACAGGAGGCTATGGCTACACCTTC. The encoded protein is CASSINLETGGYGYTF. Full variable domain (rest looked up from reference TRBV19 and TRBJ1-2): DGGITQSPKYLFRKEGQNVTLSCEQNLNHDAMYWYRQDPGQGLRLIYYSQIVNDFQKGDIAEGYSVSREKKESFPLTVTSAQKNPTAFYLCASSINLETGGYGYTFGSGTRLTVV.

In its sample, this clone was seen many times. V and J are TRBV23-1 and TRBJ1-5; D is unclear. TRBV23-1 is noted as an ORF with a role that remains uncertain. The CDR3 runs to 14 residues. The V end lost 0 bases, the J end lost 4 bases, and 7 bases lay between the germline ends. In DNA, the CDR3 is TGCGCCAGCAGTCAATCTATGTTGAATCAGCCCCAGCATTTT. It encodes CASSQSMLNQPQHF.

The chain links TRBV6-5 to TRBJ2-3; D might be TRBD1 (5 bases). V shed 4 bases and J shed 4 bases, with 18 bases lying between them. Germline loops: CDR1 MNHEY, CDR2 SVGAGI. This CDR3 has 16 amino acids. CDR3 in amino acids: CASSSPTASRSDTQYF. CDR3 in DNA: TGTGCCAGCAGTTCTCCGACAGCATCCCGCTCAGATACGCAGTATTTT.

The genes are TRBV7-8 and TRBJ2-7, with 7 bases that match TRBD1. CDR1 and CDR2 from the germline V gene are SGHVS and FQNEAQ. This CDR3 contains 15 residues. After removal of 1 base from V and 0 bases from J, the junction contained 3 bases not matched to a gene. The CDR3 sequence: CASSLDTGVSYEQYF. The CDR3 region has the DNA TGTGCCAGCAGCTTAGATACAGGGGTCTCCTACGAGCAGTACTTC. The full variable domain, completed using reference TRBV7-8 and TRBJ2-7, is GAGVSQSPRYKVAKRGQDVALRCDPISGHVSLFWYQQALGQGPEFLTYFQNEAQLDKSGLPSDRFFAERPEGSVSTLKIQRTQQEDSAVYLCASSLDTGVSYEQYFGPGTRLTVT.

This clone was recorded once. The CDR3 region is CATSDGGQTYEQYF. The CDR3 DNA is TGTGCCACCAGTGATGGGGGACAGACCTACGAGCAGTACTTC. The V and J genes are TRBV24-1 and TRBJ2-7, with 7 bases aligning to TRBD1. The CDR3 runs to 14 residues. Losses at the gene ends were 3 bases for V and 2 bases for J; bases not matched to a gene: 3. The germline V gene has CDR1 KGHDR and CDR2 SFDVKD.

The genes are TRBV6-5 and TRBJ1-3; 8 positions match TRBD1. The germline V gene encodes CDR1 MNHEY and CDR2 SVGAGI. The CDR3 spans 15 residues. Unmatched junction bases numbered 6, after V lost 6 bases and J lost 2 bases. The DNA of the CDR3 is TGTGCCAGCAGCGTGGACAGGGAGGCTGGAAACACCATATATTTT. The encoded protein is CASSVDREAGNTIYF.

This clone came up a few times. This chain links TRBV5-6 with TRBJ2-4; D unclear. V was shortened by 2 bases and J by 7 bases, with 16 bases between the two germline ends. CDR1 and CDR2 (germline): SGHDT, YYEEEE. This CDR3 comprises 15 residues. The CDR3 is CASSFHGYEFNIQYF. CDR3 nucleotides: TGTGCCAGCAGCTTTCACGGGTATGAGTTCAACATTCAGTACTTC. Together with reference TRBV5-6 and TRBJ2-4, the CDR3 gives the full variable domain: DAGVTQSPTHLIKTRGQQVTLRCSPKSGHDTVSWYQQALGQGPQFIFQYYEEEERQRGNFPDRFSGHQFPNYSSELNVNALLLGDSALYLCASSFHGYEFNIQYFGAGTRLSVL.

The genes are TRBV27 and TRBJ1-2; D uncertain. The CDR3 runs to 16 residues. The V gene lost 5 bases and the J gene lost 3 bases, with 19 bases spanning the gap. Per germline, CDR1 MNHEY and CDR2 SMNVEV (reference sequence). CDR3 coding DNA: TGTGCCAGCAGTCCCCCTCCGAGACACCGAGACTATGGCTACACCTTC. This codes for CASSPPPRHRDYGYTF.

The chain uses TRBV19 and TRBJ2-7; 8 bases are shared with TRBD2. J gave up 2 bases and V 4 bases, and 13 bases lay outside the gene matches. The V gene's germline CDR1 is LNHDA and CDR2 SQIVND (reference sequence). The CDR3 loop spans 17 amino acids. CDR3 DNA: TGTGCCAGTAGTACCCGGGAGGGGAGCGGGCCCGCCTACGAGCAGTACTTC. It codes for CASSTREGSGPAYEQYF. Variable domain in full (rest from reference TRBV19 and TRBJ2-7): DGGITQSPKYLFRKEGQNVTLSCEQNLNHDAMYWYRQDPGQGLRLIYYSQIVNDFQKGDIAEGYSVSREKKESFPLTVTSAQKNPTAFYLCASSTREGSGPAYEQYFGPGTRLTVT.

V is TRBV5-4 and J is TRBJ2-7; 7 bases are a match to TRBD1. Germline lookup yields CDR1 SGHNT and CDR2 YYREEE (reference sequence). The CDR3 is made up of 15 amino acids. V lost 5 bases and J lost 0; bases outside the gene matches: 8. In nucleotides, the CDR3 is TGTGCCAGCAGTTCCGGGACAGAGATCTCCTACGAGCAGTACTTC. It is translated as CASSSGTEISYEQYF.

V usage is TRBV4-1 and J usage is TRBJ1-3; D remains unclear. CDR1 is MGHRA and CDR2 is YSYEKL in the germline V gene. V was clipped by 1 base and J by 3 bases, with 7 bases between them. The CDR3 is 14 residues long. The CDR3 DNA sequence: TGCGCCAGCAGCCAAGCACGGAGTGGAAACACCATATATTTT. Translation: CASSQARSGNTIYF.

The V gene is TRBV7-9, the J gene TRBJ1-4; 8 bases fit TRBD1. Per the germline V gene, CDR1 is SEHNR and CDR2 is FQNEAQ (reference sequence). V shed 5 bases and J 8 bases; nucleotides not matched to a gene: 7. CDR3 length: 14 amino acids. CDR3 region: CASSPTGGQEKLFF. The DNA of the CDR3 is TGTGCCAGCAGCCCTACAGGGGGTCAGGAAAAACTGTTTTTT.

This chain uses TRBV4-1 with TRBJ2-5; D gene uncertain. V lost 4 bases and J 4 bases, leaving 10 bases between the germline ends. Germline V gives CDR1 MGHRA, CDR2 YSYEKL. There are 13 residues in the CDR3. The DNA of the CDR3 is TGCGCCAGCAGCCTCCTAGTGTCAGAGACCCAGTACTTC. Residues: CASSLLVSETQYF.

This sequence joins TRBV29-1 and TRBJ2-3; D not resolved. The CDR3 loop spans 14 amino acids. CDR1 and CDR2 (germline): SQVTM, ANQGSEA. The V end was cut by 4 bases, the J end by 0 bases, with 11 bases between. The CDR3 protein is CSVVAASSTDTQYF. For the CDR3, the DNA is TGCAGCGTTGTGGCCGCATCTAGCACAGATACGCAGTATTTT.

V usage is TRBV9 and J usage is TRBJ1-1; D unclear. The CDR3 is made up of 14 amino acids. V shed 0 bases and J shed 1 base, with 7 bases lying between them. The germline CDR1 and CDR2 sequences are SGDLS and YYNGEE. Here the CDR3 reads CASSVDTTNTEAFF. The CDR3, as DNA: TGTGCCAGCAGCGTAGATACAACGAACACTGAAGCTTTCTTT.

The chain recombines TRBV7-9 with TRBJ2-7; 13 nucleotides match TRBD2. Germline V lookup: CDR1 SEHNR, CDR2 FQNEAQ (reference sequence). The CDR3 extends over 18 amino acids. V lost 5 bases and J lost 1; bases outside the gene matches: 11. The CDR3 DNA reads as TGTGCCAGCAGCCCCCAGACTAGCGGGGGGCTATGGTCCTACGAGCAGTACTTC. This codes for CASSPQTSGGLWSYEQYF.

The chain combines TRBV28 with TRBJ1-5, with 8 bases lining up with TRBD1. This CDR3 contains 15 residues. The V gene's germline CDR1 is MDHEN and CDR2 SYDVKM. The junction had 6 bases not matched to a gene; V was cut back by 6 bases and J by 2 bases. In DNA, the CDR3 is TGTGCCAGCAGCCCTGAGGGACAGGGCAATCAGCCCCAGCATTTT. Protein sequence: CASSPEGQGNQPQHF.

This sequence joins TRBV5-1 and TRBJ2-5; D may be TRBD1 (6 bases). V gave up 0 bases and J gave up 4 bases, with 13 bases separating them. CDR1 and CDR2 from the germline V gene are SGHRS and YFSETQ. The CDR3 spans 15 residues. The DNA for the CDR3 is TGCGCCAGCAGCTTGGCCCTGGACAGATCAGAGACCCAGTACTTC. This codes for CASSLALDRSETQYF.

This rearrangement joins TRBV12-5 to TRBJ2-1, with D perhaps matching TRBD2 (6 bases). This CDR3 has 15 amino acids. V was pared by 1 base and J by 6 bases, with 13 bases between. From germline, CDR1 is LGHNT and CDR2 FRNRAP. The CDR3 nucleotides read TGTGCTAGTGGTTTGGACCCGAGGGGAGGCAATGAGCAGTTCTTC. Translating gives CASGLDPRGGNEQFF.

The chain has TRBV3-1 (or the pseudogene TRBV3-2) and TRBJ2-7; no reliable D call. The CDR3 has 12 residues. The germline V gene encodes CDR1 LGHDT and CDR2 YNNKEL (reference sequence). Trimming removed 0 bases at V and 7 bases at J, with 7 bases between. The CDR3 coding sequence is TGTGCCAGCAGCCAAGATGCGCGGGAGCAGTACTTC. Translating gives CASSQDAREQYF.

The chain is built from TRBV6-6 and TRBJ1-2; 8 bases are shared with TRBD1. The CDR3 is 16 amino acids. Germline CDR1 is MNHNY and CDR2 is SVGAGI (reference sequence). V lost 5 bases to trimming and J lost 2 bases; unmatched junction nucleotides: 10. CDR3 region: CASSRRTGLGNYGYTF. The CDR3 nucleotides read TGTGCCAGCAGTCGACGGACAGGGCTTGGCAACTATGGCTACACCTTC.

V is TRBV9 and J is TRBJ1-1; D is unclear. Germline assignment: CDR1 SGDLS and CDR2 YYNGEE. CDR3 length: 13 residues. The V end lost 0 bases, the J end lost 11 bases, and 14 bases lay between the germline ends. The CDR3 spells CASSVGASGLAFF. CDR3 nucleotide sequence: TGTGCCAGCAGCGTAGGAGCGTCGGGGTTGGCTTTCTTT.

This chain uses TRBV6-6 with TRBJ1-1; D may be TRBD1 (6 bases). From germline, CDR1 is MNHNY and CDR2 SVGAGI (reference sequence). This CDR3 is 14 amino acids long. Trimming left V 4 bases short and J 2 bases short, with 11 bases between. The CDR3 nucleotides are TGTGCCAGCAGTTTGGACAGCCAAAACACTGAAGCTTTCTTT. This translates into CASSLDSQNTEAFF.

The rearrangement joins TRBV4-2 to TRBJ1-2; D ambiguous. Germline values: CDR1 LGHNA, CDR2 YNFKEQ. With 0 bases removed from V and 8 bases from J, the gap between germline ends came to 16 bases. This CDR3 is 15 amino acids long. In DNA form, the CDR3 reads TGTGCCAGCAGCCAAGATCCGTTTGGCAGAAACGGCTACACCTTC. Its protein product is CASSQDPFGRNGYTF.